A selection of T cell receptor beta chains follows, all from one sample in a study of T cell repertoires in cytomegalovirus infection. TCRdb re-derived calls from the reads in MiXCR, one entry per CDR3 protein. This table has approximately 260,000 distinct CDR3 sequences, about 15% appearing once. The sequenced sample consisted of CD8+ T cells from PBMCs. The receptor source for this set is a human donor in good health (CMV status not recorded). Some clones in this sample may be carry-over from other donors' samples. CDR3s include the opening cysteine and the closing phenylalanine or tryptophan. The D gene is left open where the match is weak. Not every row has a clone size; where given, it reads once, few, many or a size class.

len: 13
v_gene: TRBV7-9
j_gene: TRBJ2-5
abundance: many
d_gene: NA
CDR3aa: CASSTTERETQYF
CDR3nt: TGTGCCAGCAGCACGACAGAGCGGGAGACCCAGTACTTC

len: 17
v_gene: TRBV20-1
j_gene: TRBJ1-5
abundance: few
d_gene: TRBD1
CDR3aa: CSASFVGRGLRNQPQHF
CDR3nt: TGCAGTGCTAGTTTCGTTGGCAGGGGGCTCCGCAATCAGCCCCAGCATTTT

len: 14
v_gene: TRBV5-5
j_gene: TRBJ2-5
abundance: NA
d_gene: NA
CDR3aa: CASSFYTNQETQYF
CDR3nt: TGTGCCAGCAGCTTCTATACTAACCAAGAGACCCAGTACTTC

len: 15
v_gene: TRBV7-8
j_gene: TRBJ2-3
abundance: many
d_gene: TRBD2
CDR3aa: CASSWGLAGVDTQYF
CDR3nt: TGTGCCAGCAGCTGGGGACTAGCGGGGGTGGATACGCAGTATTTT

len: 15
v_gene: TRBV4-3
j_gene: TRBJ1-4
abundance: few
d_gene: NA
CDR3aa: CASSQDRSFREKLFF
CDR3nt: TGCGCCAGCAGCCAAGATCGTTCGTTCAGGGAAAAACTGTTTTTT

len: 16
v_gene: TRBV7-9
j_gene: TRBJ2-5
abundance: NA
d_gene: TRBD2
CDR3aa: CASSPGLAGHQETQYF
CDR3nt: TGTGCCAGCAGCCCCGGACTAGCGGGGCACCAAGAGACCCAGTACTTC

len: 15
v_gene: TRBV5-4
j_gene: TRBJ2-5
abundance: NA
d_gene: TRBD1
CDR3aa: CASSYPQGYEETQYF
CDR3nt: TGTGCCAGCAGTTATCCACAGGGGTATGAGGAGACCCAGTACTTC

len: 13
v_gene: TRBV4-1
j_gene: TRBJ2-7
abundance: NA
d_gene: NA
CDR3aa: CASSQDTSLEQYF
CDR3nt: TGCGCCAGCAGCCAAGATACTTCTCTCGAGCAGTACTTC

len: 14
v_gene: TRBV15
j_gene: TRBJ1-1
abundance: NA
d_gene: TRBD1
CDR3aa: CATSSDRGYSEAFF
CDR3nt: TGTGCCACCAGCAGTGACAGGGGATATTCTGAAGCTTTCTTT

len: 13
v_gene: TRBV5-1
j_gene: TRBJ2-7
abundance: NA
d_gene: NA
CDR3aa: CASSLLRGYEQYF
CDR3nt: TGCGCCAGCAGCTTGTTGAGGGGGTACGAGCAGTACTTC

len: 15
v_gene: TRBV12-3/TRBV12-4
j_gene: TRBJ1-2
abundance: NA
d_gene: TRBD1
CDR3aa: CASSLGLTGWQGYTF
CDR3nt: TGTGCCAGCAGCTTGGGATTGACAGGGTGGCAAGGCTACACCTTC

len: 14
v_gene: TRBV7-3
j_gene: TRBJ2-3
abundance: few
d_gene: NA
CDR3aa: CASSFLSGSDTQYF
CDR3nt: TGTGCCAGCAGCTTCTTATCAGGTTCAGATACGCAGTATTTT

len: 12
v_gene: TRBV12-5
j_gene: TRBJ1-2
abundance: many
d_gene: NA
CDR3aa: CASGSKGNGYTF
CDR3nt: TGTGCTAGTGGTTCGAAGGGAAACGGCTACACCTTC

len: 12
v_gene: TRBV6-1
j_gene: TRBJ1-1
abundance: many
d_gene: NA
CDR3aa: CASSVRYTEAFF
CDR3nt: TGTGCCAGCAGTGTACGGTACACTGAAGCTTTCTTT

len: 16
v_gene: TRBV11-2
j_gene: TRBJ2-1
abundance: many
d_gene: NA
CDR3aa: CASSLEGIFSYNEQFF
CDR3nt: TGTGCCAGCAGTCTCGAAGGGATTTTTTCCTACAATGAGCAGTTCTTC

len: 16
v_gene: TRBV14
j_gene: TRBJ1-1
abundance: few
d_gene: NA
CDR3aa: CASSPPGGDMNTEAFF
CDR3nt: TGTGCCAGCAGCCCCCCCGGCGGAGATATGAACACTGAAGCTTTCTTT

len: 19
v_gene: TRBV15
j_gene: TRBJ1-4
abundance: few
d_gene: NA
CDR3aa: CATSRDHLRVDGTNEKLFF
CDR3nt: TGTGCCACCAGCAGAGATCATCTACGGGTAGACGGAACTAATGAAAAACTGTTTTTT

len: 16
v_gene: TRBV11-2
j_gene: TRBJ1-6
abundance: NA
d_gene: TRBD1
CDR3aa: CASSSWTGKGDSPLHF
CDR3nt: TGTGCCAGCAGCTCCTGGACAGGGAAAGGGGATTCACCCCTCCACTTT